Listed here are 15 T cell receptor beta chains from one sample, sequenced in a study of blood T cell repertoires in COVID-19. Clones were sequenced by immunoSEQ multiplex PCR, and TCRdb holds only the in-frame ones, with some missing. The table lists about 140,000 clones, 65% to 85% of them singletons. Sequencing used peripheral blood. The receptors were gathered from a man between 25 and 39 years old with COVID-19, enrolled during active disease.

The rearrangement joins TRBV4-2 to TRBJ1-4, with D perhaps TRBD1 (5 bases). V was trimmed by 7 bases and J by 0 bases, leaving 9 bases between them. Germline V gene lookup returns CDR1 LGHNA and CDR2 YNFKEQ. There are 14 residues in the CDR3. The CDR3 sequence: CASKGSPTNEKLFF. CDR3 nucleotides: TGTGCCAGCAAGGGGTCCCCAACTAATGAAAAACTGTTTTTT.

V is TRBV27 and J is TRBJ2-3; D gene uncertain. This CDR3 is built from 13 residues. The germline V and J ends were trimmed by 4 bases and 5 bases, with 10 bases remaining between them. Germline CDR1 reads MNHEY; CDR2 reads SMNVEV (reference sequence). The CDR3, as DNA: TGTGCCAGCAGTTCAAGAGGTGGAGATACGCAGTATTTT. Its protein product is CASSSRGGDTQYF.

The V gene is TRBV28, the J gene TRBJ2-7; D unclear. The germline CDR1 and CDR2 sequences are MDHEN and SYDVKM. V was clipped by 7 bases and J by 7 bases, with 14 bases between them. There are 12 residues in the CDR3. CDR3 sequence (DNA): TGTGCCAGCACCCCAGCCGGGTTGGAGCAGTACTTC. Encoded protein: CASTPAGLEQYF.

The gene calls are TRBV9 and TRBJ2-4, with D maybe TRBD1 (5 bases). The germline gives CDR1 SGDLS, CDR2 YYNGEE. V lost 4 bases to trimming and J lost 5 bases, with 13 bases between them. The CDR3 runs 14 residues. The CDR3 DNA reads as TGTGCCAGCAGCCCCGGACACCGGGAAAACATTCAGTACTTC. It codes for CASSPGHRENIQYF.

The chain has TRBV18 and TRBJ2-2; TRBD1 aligns across 9 bases. CDR3 length: 15 residues. Germline assignment: CDR1 KGHSH and CDR2 LQKENI. Trimming removed 3 bases from V and 3 bases from J; junction bases left unmatched: 2. The CDR3 loop reads CASSPTGGYTGELFF. CDR3 bases: TGTGCCAGCTCACCGACAGGGGGTTACACCGGGGAGCTGTTTTTT.

This sequence joins TRBV13 and TRBJ2-5; possibly TRBD2 for D (5 bases). Germline lookup yields CDR1 PRHDT and CDR2 FYEKMQ (reference sequence). Trimming took off 3 bases at V and 4 bases at J, with 9 bases between the two ends. The CDR3 loop spans 13 amino acids. CDR3 loop: CASSFVGAETQYF. The DNA of the CDR3 is TGTGCCAGCAGCTTTGTGGGAGCAGAGACCCAGTACTTC.

The genes are TRBV5-1 and TRBJ2-7; TRBD2 matches 14 bases. The CDR3 is 15 residues long. Trimming at V came to 6 bases and at J to 4 bases, leaving 6 bases not matched to a gene. The germline CDR1 and CDR2 sequences are SGHRS and YFSETQ. The CDR3 here is CASTLGTSGSYEQYF. Written as DNA, the CDR3 is TGCGCCAGCACCCTTGGGACTAGCGGGAGTTACGAGCAGTACTTC.

The chain couples TRBV12-3 or TRBV12-4 to TRBJ2-1; D not certain. There are 11 residues in the CDR3. V lost 4 bases to trimming and J lost 11 bases, with 9 bases between them. DNA of the CDR3: TGTGCCAGCAGTTGGCGGCAGAAGCAGTTCTTC. Amino acids: CASSWRQKQFF.

CDR3 protein: CASSGRDSRSETQYF. The DNA for the CDR3 is TGCGCCAGCAGCGGCCGGGACTCCCGGAGCGAGACCCAGTACTTC. The rearrangement uses TRBV4-1 and TRBJ2-5; maybe TRBD2 (6 bases). CDR1 is MGHRA and CDR2 is YSYEKL in the germline V gene. This CDR3 is 15 amino acids long. Trimming left V 5 bases short and J 5 bases short, with 18 bases between.

The V and J genes are TRBV28 and TRBJ1-2; 8 nucleotides line up with TRBD1. V lost 5 bases to trimming and J lost 8 bases; unmatched junction nucleotides: 13. The germline V gene encodes CDR1 MDHEN and CDR2 SYDVKM. The CDR3 sequence is 15 residues long. DNA of the CDR3: TGTGCCAGCAGTACCCAGGGGGCGCATCTATACGGCTACACCTTC. This translates into CASSTQGAHLYGYTF.

CDR3 protein: CATDSRTDTQYF. The DNA of the CDR3 is TGTGCCACGGACAGCCGCACAGATACGCAGTATTTT. This chain joins TRBV6-6 and TRBJ2-3, with D possibly matching TRBD1 (6 bases). The CDR3 is 12 amino acids. Germline lookup yields CDR1 MNHNY and CDR2 SVGAGI (reference sequence). V was pared by 10 bases and J by 1 base, with 9 bases between.

The chain is built from TRBV7-2 and TRBJ1-6, with TRBD1 identical over 8 bases. This CDR3 spans 14 amino acids. V was clipped by 6 bases and J by 7 bases; unmatched bases: 5. The germline V gene has CDR1 SGHTA and CDR2 FQGNSA. The CDR3 loop is CASSRGQGNSPLHF. CDR3 nucleotides: TGTGCCAGCAGTCGCGGACAGGGAAATTCACCCCTCCACTTT.

CDR3 sequence reads: CASSHGQKKLFF. The CDR3 DNA is TGTGCCAGCAGCCACGGACAGAAAAAACTGTTTTTT. V gene TRBV3-1 (or the pseudogene TRBV3-2) combines with J gene TRBJ1-4; D might be TRBD1 (6 bases). The CDR3 runs to 12 residues. The ends were cut back, 3 bases at V and 9 bases at J, with 8 bases in the middle. Germline CDR1 and CDR2: LGHDT and YNNKEL (reference sequence).

The chain uses TRBV28 and TRBJ1-1; no clear D gene. This CDR3 region has 14 residues. Looked up from germline, CDR1 is MDHEN and CDR2 is SYDVKM. The germline V and J ends were trimmed by 8 bases and 0 bases, with 13 bases remaining between them. CDR3 sequence (DNA): TGTGCCAGCTACAATAGACACTTGAACACTGAAGCTTTCTTT. Translated: CASYNRHLNTEAFF. Drawing the rest from reference TRBV28 and TRBJ1-1, the complete variable domain is DVKVTQSSRYLVKRTGEKVFLECVQDMDHENMFWYRQDPGLGLRLIYFSYDVKMKEKGDIPEGYSVSREKKERFSLILESASTNQTSMYLCASYNRHLNTEAFFGQGTRLTVV.

The chain couples TRBV5-5 to TRBJ2-1; the match to TRBD2 covers 10 bases. The CDR3 extends over 15 amino acids. V shed 5 bases and J 10 bases; nucleotides not matched to a gene: 12. From germline, CDR1 is SGHKS and CDR2 YYEKEE (reference sequence). The CDR3 loop reads CASSPRVAGGLEQFF. As DNA, the CDR3 is TGTGCCAGCAGTCCCCGGGTAGCGGGAGGACTAGAGCAGTTCTTC.